This T cell receptor beta chain is from a study of cytomegalovirus exposure and HLA in healthy donors. Whole-study results and caveats: Roughly uniform depth of sequencing across donors was assumed in presence/absence analyses.

With 60 Vbeta and 13 Jbeta primers, the PCR was carried out. Repertoires were generated with immunoSEQ multiplex PCR, while TCRdb's copy carries only in-frame clones and drops some. The top ten clones hold 1.5% of a sample with approximately 210,000 clones, around 74% of them seen once. Germline CDR1 is LGHNA and CDR2 is YSLEER. The CDR3 contains 14 residues. V was pared by 6 bases and J by 3 bases, with 7 bases of the junction left unmatched. On this clone: Its antigen remains unknown.

The TCR was taken from a girl aged 10 to 17 in good health and CMV-seropositive. The V and J genes are TRBV4-3 and TRBJ2-7, with 8 bases fitting TRBD2. The sample consisted of PBMCs. This chain's CDR3 is CASRPTSAHYEQYF. The CDR3 DNA reads as TGCGCCAGCAGGCCGACTAGCGCCCACTACGAGCAGTACTTC.